The 2 T cell receptor beta chains in this list originate from one sample, sequenced in a study of T cells in tuberculosis. Only in-frame clones appear in the TCRdb table, and some are missing; sequencing was by immunoSEQ multiplex PCR. The table has about 10,000 clones, roughly 94% seen once. Sequenced input: PBMCs. The receptors were gathered from an adult with tuberculosis.

This chain uses TRBV6-1 with TRBJ2-2; D gene uncertain. The CDR3 loop spans 11 amino acids. Germline V CDR1 and CDR2: MNHNS, SASEGT. V lost 2 bases to trimming and J lost 8 bases, with 3 bases between them. CDR3 in DNA: TGTGCCAGCAGTGAACAAGGGGAGCTGTTTTTT. This sequence encodes CASSEQGELFF.

The rearrangement joins TRBV2 to TRBJ1-5; D is uncertain. This CDR3 has 15 amino acids. Trimming took 5 bases from V and 1 from J, leaving 12 bases between them. The V gene's germline CDR1 is SNHLY and CDR2 FYNNEI. CDR3 DNA: TGTGCCAGCAGTCGCTTTGACGGGAGCAATCAGCCCCAGCATTTT. Protein sequence: CASSRFDGSNQPQHF.